These T cell receptor beta chains were read from a single sample in a study of OX40 agonist ivuxolimab in advanced cancers. The method was immunoSEQ multiplex PCR; TCRdb's version includes in-frame clones alone and lacks a portion of them. The sample has about 60,000 clones; around 89% are singletons. This sample comprised CD4+ or CD8+ T cells sorted from blood, obtained in a trial of the OX40 agonist ivuxolimab. The receptors here all came from an adult with an advanced solid tumor such as melanoma, head and neck, liver or kidney cancer. CDR3s include the opening cysteine and the closing phenylalanine or tryptophan. Each record gives: clone size, J gene, CDR3 length, V gene, CDR3 protein. Size is stated for part of the rows, as once, few or many counts, or as a class when the clone is expanded.

>.|TRBJ2-2|14|TRBV5-1
CASSLGANTGELFF
>.|TRBJ2-2|16|TRBV9
CASSVGATGNTGELFF
>.|TRBJ1-2|15|TRBV9
CASSGISTGRHGYTF
>.|TRBJ1-5|14|TRBV4-1
CASSEDSYNQPQHF
>.|TRBJ2-1|12|TRBV9
CASSAYHNEQFF
>few|TRBJ2-5|13|TRBV5-6
CASSKTARETQYF
>.|TRBJ1-4|14|TRBV5-1
CASSSTGGREKLFF
>.|TRBJ2-2|15|TRBV27
CASSLWGQTTGELFF
>.|TRBJ1-1|16|TRBV6-6
CASSHRDRLLNTEAFF
>once|TRBJ2-3|16|TRBV28
CASSSPTRGGTDTQYF
>.|TRBJ1-3|14|TRBV27
CASRGTGSGNTIYF
>.|TRBJ2-3|12|TRBV11-2
CASSSGGDTQYF
>.|TRBJ1-1|14|TRBV5-1
CASSLWSVNTEAFF
>.|TRBJ2-5|14|TRBV30
CAWSGGGNEETQYF
>.|TRBJ1-5|16|TRBV19
CANQGVPNPCNQPQHF
>once|TRBJ2-7|15|TRBV11-2
CASSSDRGRSYEQYF
>.|TRBJ2-1|15|TRBV7-2
CASSLGSGSYNEQFF
>.|TRBJ2-2|16|TRBV6-6
CASRTTGTRNTGELFF
>.|TRBJ2-2|13|TRBV28
CASSSPGTGELFF
>.|TRBJ2-5|14|TRBV6-1
CASSPEGHLKTQYF
>.|TRBJ2-3|15|TRBV5-6
CASGTGPRWADTQYF
>.|TRBJ2-5|15|TRBV7-9
CASSFQGLYQETQYF
>.|TRBJ2-7|15|TRBV4-1
CASSQEGTGGYEQYF
>.|TRBJ2-2|12|TRBV6-6
CASSYGTGELFF
>.|TRBJ1-4|13|TRBV4-1
CASSQVRSEKLFF
>.|TRBJ2-1|15|TRBV14
CASSHARGSYNEQFF
>.|TRBJ2-1|12|TRBV15
CATSRDTGEQFF
>.|TRBJ2-2|16|TRBV9
CASSVGVAGDTGELFF
>.|TRBJ1-2|14|TRBV18
CASSPPIGNYGYTF
>.|TRBJ1-2|15|TRBV10-3
CAISERGAQNYGYTF
>.|TRBJ2-7|14|TRBV18
CASSPDQGPSEQYF
>once|TRBJ1-3|16|TRBV6-4
CASSVKSGDSGNTIYF
>.|TRBJ2-3|17|TRBV7-4
CASSSFVAGKATDTQYF
>.|TRBJ2-2|16|TRBV6-5
CASSYTAGGNTGELFF
>.|TRBJ2-7|13|TRBV6-5
CASSRPGSYEQYF
>.|TRBJ2-1|12|TRBV11-2
CASSLGDSEQFF
>.|TRBJ2-2|13|TRBV6-1
CASSARGPGELFF
>.|TRBJ1-5|15|TRBV9
CASSVDGGGNQPQHF
>.|TRBJ1-2|13|TRBV4-2
CASSQDTGKGYTF
>.|TRBJ1-2|15|TRBV28
CASSPFGGLNYGYTF
>.|TRBJ1-1|12|TRBV10-1
CASSDLGTEAFF
>.|TRBJ1-2|14|TRBV5-6
CASSFRSTGYGYTF
>.|TRBJ2-1|12|TRBV6-5
CASYSSYNEQFF
>.|TRBJ1-5|14|TRBV5-1
CASSLDGGDQPQHF
>.|TRBJ1-5|12|TRBV19
CASSRYNQPQHF
>.|TRBJ1-2|14|TRBV5-4
CASSAGAVPYGYTF
>.|TRBJ2-1|15|TRBV4-1
CASSQGATGYNEQFF
>few|TRBJ1-3|15|TRBV7-9
CASSLAPISGNTIYF
>.|.|13|TRBV4-2
CASSSFEGGEQYF